The sequence of this TCR beta chain was determined in a study of cytotoxic CD8 clonotypes in ibrutinib-treated CLL (dated by TCRdb to about 2021). Turning to the overall study: The cohort had about a dozen relapsed/refractory and more than 14 treatment-naive patients; roughly 17 were IGHV unmutated. Response samples were obtained after a median of roughly eleven months of treatment, with a range of about 6 to 36 months. On average, each sample had roughly 230,000 productive templates and tens of thousands of productive rearrangements. Every sample from remission and from progressive disease was obtained while the patients were still on ibrutinib. Cryopreserved peripheral blood mononuclear cells were collected at three points: before therapy, at response, and at either sustained remission or disease progression. Responses were partial in 24 patients and complete in 2; after median about 63 months follow-up, roughly 14 stayed in remission and roughly twelve progressed. Of the 86 people in the trial, about two dozen had longitudinal samples available. Broad study findings and their caveats: Public clonotypes were rare and either shrank or stayed stable during treatment, and the rise in clonality at ibrutinib response reflected expansion of private clonotypes. Clonality rose at ibrutinib response, remained stable during sustained remission, and dropped back toward baseline at progression. Baseline clonality exceeded that of age-matched healthy donors and correlated strongly with circulating CD8+ T-cell counts. Sampling times were not matched between patients in sustained remission and patients whose disease was progressing, and lymph node repertoires were not examined.

The goal of deep resolution MiSeq sequencing was a depth between 1 in 1 million and 1 in 200,000 T cells, and coverage averaged 10x per clonotype. The immunoSEQ hsTCRB Kit was used to generate TCR beta libraries. The original methods were these. Data were analyzed with ImmunoSEQ Data Assistant and ImmunoSEQ Analyzer, with V, D and J genes assigned per IMGT definitions. Clonality, with values ranging from 0 to 1, was calculated as one minus the normalized Shannon entropy of productive rearrangement frequencies. Public clonotype analysis was restricted to overrepresented clonotypes comprising at least 0.05% of each patient's repertoire. Repertoires from about a dozen age-matched healthy donors in immuneACCESS were used as clonality controls. The source is immuneACCESS, and TCRdb retained only in-frame sequences with V and J called. Part of the clones is not carried over; for the studies checked, unresolved V genes explain less than half of this, and the remainder is unexplained. The V and J calls and the clone size are those of that table, but D and trimming were determined from the DNA. The sample table lists about 44,000 clones, around 68% of them with a count of one. Of the sample, about 13% is held by the ten largest clones.

Of note for this clone: What this receptor recognizes is not known. The record has no base qualities; no much larger clone is one base away.

This sample's time point label indicates: 12 to 13 months on ibrutinib. Approximately 2 micrograms of genomic DNA were extracted from cryopreserved PBMCs for TCR beta library preparation. Longitudinal blood samples from CLL patients on ibrutinib monotherapy were analyzed using high-throughput TCR beta sequencing. The patients took part in an open-label, single-center phase 2 trial of ibrutinib monotherapy. The CDR3 sequence holds 15 residues, the cysteine and phenylalanine included. Only the CDR3 DNA stays, 45 bases, in frame from base 1. The germline V gene specifies SGHVS as CDR1 and FNYEAQ as CDR2. Between the V and J ends, shortened by 2 bases and 7 bases respectively, the junction contains 14 bases.

Source: PBMCs, taken after 12 months of ibrutinib treatment. The receptor was isolated from a human donor with chronic lymphocytic leukemia. The V and J segments used are TRBV7-6 and TRBJ2-2; the D gene assignment is ambiguous. The DNA is TGTGCCAGCAGCTTATCGACCGGGCTCGGCGGGGAGCTGTTTTTT. This sequence encodes CASSLSTGLGGELFF. The CDR3, completed at both ends by the reference TRBV7-6 and TRBJ2-2 genes, gives the full variable domain GAGVSQSPRYKVTKRGQDVALRCDPISGHVSLYWYRQALGQGPEFLTYFNYEAQQDKSGLPNDRFSAERPEGSISTLTIQRTEQRDSAMYRCASSLSTGLGGELFFGEGSRLTVL.